This T cell receptor beta chain was sequenced in a study of shared clonotypes between healthy human individuals. This CDR3 is 14 amino acids long. Germline CDR1 is MNHEY and CDR2 is SMNVEV (reference sequence). V lost 6 bases, J lost 4 bases, and 13 bases lay in between. Study observations and caveats: Sampling involved blood alone; tissue repertoires likely differ.

Sequenced by immunoSEQ multiplex PCR; TCRdb stores in-frame clones only, minus some. The sample contains under 1,100,000 clones, approximately 76% of which appear only once. Concerning this clone: Its specificity is unknown.

The chain has TRBV27 and TRBJ1-5; D might be TRBD1 (6 bases). The receptor comes from a man between 18 and 29 years old in good health. Sequenced material: memory CD4+ T cells sorted from blood. Subset specified: CD45RA-negative fraction. In nucleotides, the CDR3 is TGTGCCAGCAGGAGAAGACAGGAAAATCAGCCCCAGCATTTT. It encodes CASRRRQENQPQHF.